This T cell receptor (beta chain) came from a study of regulatory T cells in long-lasting Graves disease. Study-wide findings and caveats: Persistent cases favored TRBV28, TRBJ1-2 and TRBJ2-5. Persistent patients shared 2,500 to 3,000 public clonotypes among themselves. Newly diagnosed patients shared fewer, at roughly 1,000.

Time point meaning: persistent/refractory GD, antithyroid drugs over 5 years with positive TRAb. Extracted PBMC RNA gave rise to the TCR library. This clonotype was seen more than once but under ten times. Its cognate antigen is unknown. The authors built TCR beta libraries using iRepertoire HTBI primers and Arm-PCR of CDR3 regions. Via MiXCR, TCRdb re-called the multiplex PCR reads, giving one row per CDR3 protein. The sample has about 470,000 distinct CDR3 sequences; around a fifth are singletons. Trimming cost V 4 bases and J 4 bases, with 10 bases left between them. From germline, CDR1 is PRHDT and CDR2 FYEKMQ (reference sequence). The CDR3 runs to 14 residues.

The chain employs TRBV13 and TRBJ1-4, with D possibly being TRBD1 (5 bases). This material consisted of peripheral blood mononuclear cells (PBMCs), taken when the disease was refractory, from a patient treated with antithyroid drugs. The origin of this receptor is a female donor with Graves disease. The CDR3 is CASSSGDFNEKLFF. The CDR3 DNA reads as TGTGCCAGCAGCTCCGGGGACTTTAATGAAAAACTGTTTTTT.